This entry lists 22 T cell receptor beta chains sequenced from one sample in a study of molecular identifiers for immune sequencing clone quantification. MiXCR, run by TCRdb on the PCR reads, gives a single entry per CDR3 protein. Altogether fewer than 350,000 distinct CDR3 sequences are present, about a fifth being singletons, with the ten largest covering approximately 0.8%. Sequencing was carried out using naive CD8+ T cells from blood, with Jurkat cell RNA spiked in. Noted subset: FACS-sorted CD8+CD4-CCR7+CD45RA+ naive T cells. These receptors all come from a human donor in good health. Some libraries in this study had Jurkat cell RNA spiked in.

The V call is TRBV6-5, the J call TRBJ1-1; D not certain. Trimming shortened V by 2 bases and J by 6 bases, and 10 bases separated the two germline ends. This CDR3 spans 13 amino acids. The V gene's germline CDR1 is MNHEY and CDR2 SVGAGI. CDR3 sequence (DNA): TGTGCCAGCAGTTACGACGAGGGCGCTGAAGCTTTCTTT. Its protein product is CASSYDEGAEAFF.

This clonotype was detected many times. The chain uses TRBV7-9 and TRBJ2-3, with TRBD1 matching 9 bases. Germline CDR1 reads SEHNR; CDR2 reads FQNEAQ (reference sequence). V shed 5 bases and J 1 base; nucleotides not matched to a gene: 10. The CDR3 contains 17 residues. The chain's CDR3 is CASSSATGGQGTDTQYF. The CDR3 DNA sequence: TGTGCCAGCAGCAGTGCCACAGGGGGCCAGGGCACAGATACGCAGTATTTT.

A word on this clonotype: This clone may be a read error of a much larger clone one base away. V usage is TRBV20-1 and J usage is TRBJ2-7, with a possible D match to TRBD2 (5 bases). The V end was cut by 0 bases, the J end by 4 bases, with 13 bases between. Germline lookup yields CDR1 DFQATT and CDR2 SNEGSKA (reference sequence). This CDR3 spans 14 amino acids. The CDR3 loop is CSARDTHGVYEQYF. CDR3 DNA sequence: TGCAGTGCTAGAGATACCCACGGGGTATACGAGCAGTACTTC.

This clonotype was counted many times. The chain combines TRBV20-1 with TRBJ2-1; 13 bases line up with TRBD2. CDR1 and CDR2 (germline): DFQATT, SNEGSKA (reference sequence). V lost 4 bases to trimming and J lost 8 bases; unmatched junction nucleotides: 5. This CDR3 spans 14 amino acids. CDR3 DNA: TGCAGTGCTACCGGGACTAGCGGGGACTATGAGCAGTTCTTC. It codes for CSATGTSGDYEQFF.

With regard to this clonotype: A read error may account for a junction end that differs from germline. The chain joins TRBV6-2 or TRBV6-3 to TRBJ1-5, with D perhaps TRBD1 (5 bases). Germline V gene sequence: CDR1 MNHEY, CDR2 SVGEGT. The CDR3 runs 16 residues. CDR3 protein: CASSYLPGRGNQPQHF. CDR3 sequence (DNA): TGTGCCAGCAGTTACTTGCCGGGACGGGGCAACCAGCCCCAGCATTTT.

This clonotype showed up many times. The chain carries TRBV25-1 and TRBJ2-3; no definite D call. The CDR3 has 15 amino acids. The V end lost 3 bases, the J end lost 0 bases, and 10 bases lay between the germline ends. CDR1 and CDR2 (germline): MGHDK, SYGVNS. CDR3 loop: CASSDVRASTDTQYF. The CDR3 DNA is TGTGCCAGCAGTGATGTACGGGCAAGCACAGATACGCAGTATTTT.

This clonotype showed up just a few times. With a much larger clone just one base away, this may be a read error. The chain carries TRBV6-5 and TRBJ2-3; 7 bases map to TRBD1. Germline CDR1 reads MNHEY; CDR2 reads SVGAGI. The V and J ends lost 5 bases and 1 base, in that order; junction bases with no gene match: 3. The CDR3 is made up of 14 amino acids. The CDR3 reads CASSPGTGTDTQYF. As DNA, the CDR3 is TGTGCCAGCAGTCCCGGGACAGGCACAGATACGCAGTATTTT.

In its sample, this clonotype was seen many times. The rearrangement joins TRBV2 to TRBJ1-5, with TRBD1 matching 8 bases. CDR1 and CDR2 from the germline V gene are SNHLY and FYNNEI. The CDR3 length is 12 residues. V dropped 7 bases and J dropped 6; count of bases not matched to a gene: 2. The CDR3 protein is CASKTGGQPQHF. The CDR3 region has the DNA TGTGCCAGCAAAACAGGGGGTCAGCCCCAGCATTTT.

The chain employs TRBV7-9 and TRBJ2-3; TRBD1 agrees at 9 bases. The germline CDR1 and CDR2 sequences are SEHNR and FQNEAQ (reference sequence). V dropped 2 bases and J dropped 5; count of bases not matched to a gene: 5. This CDR3 comprises 15 residues. The CDR3: CASSLLDRGRDTQYF. The CDR3 region has the DNA TGTGCCAGCAGCTTATTGGACAGGGGTAGAGATACGCAGTATTTT.

In its sample, this clonotype was seen a few times. This chain connects TRBV30 to TRBJ2-1; no clear D. CDR3 length equals 13 residues. Germline CDR1 is GTSNPN and CDR2 is SVGIG (reference sequence). V was clipped by 0 bases and J by 16 bases, with 19 bases between them. The CDR3 protein is CAWSVMDGSFQFF. The CDR3 DNA reads as TGTGCCTGGAGTGTAATGGACGGGTCCTTTCAATTCTTC.

The chain couples TRBV2 to TRBJ1-5, with D unclear. Germline V gene data show CDR1 as SNHLY and CDR2 as FYNNEI. The CDR3 is made up of 13 amino acids. V lost 6 bases, J lost 0 bases, and 6 bases lay in between. This chain's CDR3 is CASRECSNQPQHF. In DNA, the CDR3 is TGTGCCAGCAGGGAGTGTAGCAATCAGCCCCAGCATTTT.

This clonotype was detected ten times or more. The V gene is TRBV9, the J gene TRBJ2-3, with D unresolved. The CDR3 sequence is 15 residues long. Deletions cut 5 bases from V and 0 bases from J, with 13 bases between. The germline CDR1 and CDR2 sequences are SGDLS and YYNGEE. CDR3 DNA sequence: TGTGCCAGCAGTCCAATAGGTCCTAGCACAGATACGCAGTATTTT. It is translated as CASSPIGPSTDTQYF.

This clonotype was recorded many times. The chain employs TRBV29-1 and TRBJ1-3; D gene ambiguous. The CDR3 has 12 residues. V lost 7 bases and J lost 2, with 9 bases in between. Germline values: CDR1 SQVTM, CDR2 ANQGSEA. For the CDR3, the DNA is TGCAGCGCCCTAGGACCTGGAAACACCATATATTTT. Encoded protein: CSALGPGNTIYF.

This chain links TRBV3-1 with TRBJ1-3, with D unclear. The CDR3 covers 16 residues. Trimming shortened V by 0 bases and J by 0 bases, and 9 bases separated the two germline ends. CDR1 and CDR2 (germline): LGHDT, YNNKEL (reference sequence). CDR3 sequence reads: CASSQDLRNSGNTIYF. DNA for the CDR3: TGTGCCAGCAGCCAAGATCTCCGGAACTCTGGAAACACCATATATTTT.

This clonotype has a count of ten or more. V is TRBV7-9 and J is TRBJ2-5; D possibly corresponds to TRBD1 (5 bases). This CDR3 contains 14 residues. Germline V gene sequence: CDR1 SEHNR, CDR2 FQNEAQ (reference sequence). Trimming left V 5 bases short and J 3 bases short, with 13 bases between. Written as DNA, the CDR3 is TGTGCCAGCAGCCTTACTATAGGGGAAGAGACCCAGTACTTC. Amino acid sequence: CASSLTIGEETQYF.

This clonotype was observed at least ten times. The V gene is TRBV4-1, the J gene TRBJ1-2; 7 bases are a match to TRBD1. V dropped 2 bases and J dropped 4; count of bases not matched to a gene: 7. Germline-derived CDR1 and CDR2 are MGHRA and YSYEKL. There are 15 residues in the CDR3. CDR3 bases: TGCGCCAGCAGCCAAATACAGGGGACGGCCTATGGCTACACCTTC. This translates into CASSQIQGTAYGYTF.

Many counts were recorded for this clonotype. The V call is TRBV2, the J call TRBJ1-5; 9 bases map to TRBD1. Per the germline V gene, CDR1 is SNHLY and CDR2 is FYNNEI. Germline trimming cut 6 bases from V and 6 bases from J; bases unmatched to any gene: 6. The length of the CDR3 is 14 residues. CDR3 region: CASRDRDRVQPQHF. The CDR3, as DNA: TGTGCCAGCAGAGACCGGGACAGGGTTCAGCCCCAGCATTTT.

The chain has TRBV7-9 and TRBJ1-6, with D hard to call. Germline V gene lookup returns CDR1 SEHNR and CDR2 FQNEAQ (reference sequence). The CDR3 totals 17 residues. With 5 bases removed from V and 9 bases from J, the gap between germline ends came to 23 bases. The CDR3 is CASSPPPNEGFTSPLHF. The CDR3 DNA is TGTGCCAGCAGCCCACCCCCAAACGAGGGTTTTACTTCACCCCTCCACTTT.

A note on this clonotype: Since a much larger clone is just one base distant, this may be a read error. The chain recombines TRBV28 with TRBJ2-7, with 9 nucleotides matching TRBD2. The V and J ends lost 5 bases and 6 bases, in that order; junction bases with no gene match: 8. CDR3 length: 14 amino acids. CDR1 and CDR2 (germline): MDHEN, SYDVKM. The CDR3 region has the DNA TGTGCCAGCAGTCCGATGGCGGGAGGGGCCGAGCAGTACTTC. It yields the protein CASSPMAGGAEQYF.

This clonotype has at least ten counts. The rearrangement joins TRBV7-6 to TRBJ2-3, with D tentatively TRBD1 (7 bases). The ends were cut back, 0 bases at V and 2 bases at J, with 18 bases in the middle. This CDR3 contains 18 residues. Per the germline V gene, CDR1 is SGHVS and CDR2 is FNYEAQ. CDR3 protein: CASSLAYRGGGHTDTQYF. The CDR3 region has the DNA TGTGCCAGCAGCTTAGCGTACAGGGGAGGAGGGCACACAGATACGCAGTATTTT.

This clonotype was seen ten or more times. The rearrangement uses TRBV6-6 and TRBJ2-7; 8 nucleotides line up with TRBD1. The germline V gene has CDR1 MNHNY and CDR2 SVGAGI (reference sequence). Trimming removed 2 bases from V and 5 bases from J; junction bases left unmatched: 8. The CDR3 consists of 15 residues. Here the CDR3 reads CASSYNGRGRDEQYF. CDR3 DNA: TGTGCCAGCAGTTACAACGGCAGGGGGCGAGACGAGCAGTACTTC.

Concerning this clonotype: A read error may explain this, as a much larger clone is one base away. The V call is TRBV27, the J call TRBJ2-7; 7 positions match TRBD2. The CDR3 sequence is 15 residues long. With V trimmed by 2 bases and J by 5 bases, 9 bases remained unmatched. Germline-derived CDR1 and CDR2 are MNHEY and SMNVEV (reference sequence). The DNA of the CDR3 is TGTGCCAGCAGTTTACGTCTGCGGGAGAGCCACGAGCAGTACTTC. As protein: CASSLRLRESHEQYF.